This entry features one T cell receptor (beta chain) sequence. What it binds is unknown. Germline V lookup: CDR1 LGHNA, CDR2 YNFKEQ. V lost 0 bases and J lost 2; bases outside the gene matches: 8. This CDR3 has 17 residues. These data originate in a study of cytomegalovirus exposure and HLA in healthy donors. Notes on the study in general: Highest at DRB1 and lowest at HLA-C, TCR association rates differed among HLA loci in a later analysis.

13 Jbeta primers and 60 Vbeta primers were used for the PCR. Clones were read by immunoSEQ multiplex PCR, and TCRdb kept only the in-frame ones, dropping some. This sample has roughly 200,000 clones, with 87% found just once. The sequenced sample was PBMCs. V is TRBV4-2 and J is TRBJ2-7, with 9 bases that match TRBD2. The receptor was isolated from a man aged 25-45 years in good health and CMV-seronegative. CDR3 DNA sequence: TGTGCCAGCAGCCAAGAGGGAGCGGGAGGATCGGCCTACGAGCAGTACTTC. Protein: CASSQEGAGGSAYEQYF.